Listed below are T cell receptor beta chains from one sample, sequenced in a study of T cell responses to AZD1222 COVID-19 vaccine. This table comes from immunoSEQ multiplex PCR, and its TCRdb copy is limited to in-frame clones, with some not included. The table has roughly 200,000 clones, around nine tenths seen once. Sequencing used peripheral blood, obtained on day 0 of AZD1222 vaccination. Receptor source: an adult in good health. Both conserved end residues are part of each CDR3. D genes are given only for firm matches. Size is omitted from some rows. Given values are once, few, many or a class for expanded clones.

TRBV5-1	-	few	TRBJ2-3	15	TGCGCCAGCAGCCGTTACGGGACGGACACAGATACGCAGTATTTT	CASSRYGTDTDTQYF
TRBV10-3	-	-	TRBJ2-1	15	TGTGCCATCAGTGGGCCGGGGGTGGCCGGGGATGAGCAGTTCTTC	CAISGPGVAGDEQFF
TRBV3-1/TRBV3-2	TRBD1	-	TRBJ1-1	16	TGTGCCAGCAGCCAAGCCTATGGACAGGGGTCTACTGAAGCTTTCTTT	CASSQAYGQGSTEAFF
TRBV7-3	-	-	TRBJ2-3	13	TGTGCCAGCAGCTTCGGGCAGTCAGATACGCAGTATTTT	CASSFGQSDTQYF
TRBV7-8	-	-	TRBJ1-3	14	TGTGCCAGCAGCTTACGGAGCTCTGGAAACACCATATATTTT	CASSLRSSGNTIYF
TRBV19	-	-	TRBJ1-5	16	TGTGCCAGTAGCCAGGTTTGGGGGGTCAACAATCAGCCCCAGCATTTT	CASSQVWGVNNQPQHF
TRBV5-1	TRBD1	-	TRBJ1-4	16	TGCGCCAGCAGCTTTAGGACAGGATCCACTAATGAAAAACTGTTTTTT	CASSFRTGSTNEKLFF
TRBV15	-	-	TRBJ1-1	16	TGTGCCACCAGCAGAGATAGGCGCCAGGGGAACACTGAAGCTTTCTTT	CATSRDRRQGNTEAFF
TRBV5-1	-	-	TRBJ2-1	14	TGCGCCAGCCAGAGGTCCGGGGGATACAATGAGCAGTTCTTC	CASQRSGGYNEQFF
TRBV5-4	-	once	TRBJ2-3	15	TGTGCCAGCAGCGAGCCGGGACCAACCACAGATACGCAGTATTTT	CASSEPGPTTDTQYF
TRBV2	TRBD1	-	TRBJ1-2	14	TGTGCCAGCAGTGAGGCAGGGGGCTACTATGGCTACACCTTC	CASSEAGGYYGYTF
TRBV4-2	TRBD2	-	TRBJ2-3	16	TGTGCCAGCAGCCAAGTGCGAGCGGGGGGGACAGATACGCAGTATTTT	CASSQVRAGGTDTQYF
TRBV3-1/TRBV3-2	TRBD1	-	TRBJ1-2	15	TGTGCCAGCAGCCATTTGTCAGACAGGGTTCATGGCTACACCTTC	CASSHLSDRVHGYTF
TRBV7-3	-	-	TRBJ2-5	14	TGTGCCAGCAGCTTAACTGGGGGCAAAGAGACCCAGTACTTC	CASSLTGGKETQYF
TRBV6-5	TRBD1	-	TRBJ2-2	14	TGTGCCAGCACCGACAGGGTGCATACCGGGGAGCTGTTTTTT	CASTDRVHTGELFF
TRBV29-1	-	few	TRBJ1-1	11	TGCAGCGTTAAGGAGGCCTCTGAAGCTTTCTTT	CSVKEASEAFF
TRBV6-1	TRBD1	-	TRBJ1-1	17	TGTGCCAGCAGTGTCGGGACAGGGAGTTTCATGAACACTGAAGCTTTCTTT	CASSVGTGSFMNTEAFF
TRBV28	-	once	TRBJ2-7	13	TGTGCCAGCGTCAGGGGGGTAGCCTACGAGCAGTACTTC	CASVRGVAYEQYF
TRBV19	-	-	TRBJ1-4	14	TGTGCCAGTAGTATAGGGCAGGGTGGCGAAAAACTGTTTTTT	CASSIGQGGEKLFF
TRBV27	-	-	TRBJ2-1	19	TGTGCCAGCAGTTTATCGGTACAGCTTCGCGGGATGAGATCCAATGAGCAGTTCTTC	CASSLSVQLRGMRSNEQFF
TRBV24-1	TRBD1	-	TRBJ1-2	19	TGTGCCACCAGTGATTTGAGGGGACAGGGGGCCGCAGACCACTATGGCTACACCTTC	CATSDLRGQGAADHYGYTF
TRBV5-5	TRBD1	-	TRBJ2-7	14	TGTGCCAGCAGCTTGTGGGACAGGGGCCACGAGCAGTACTTC	CASSLWDRGHEQYF
TRBV6-5	TRBD1	-	TRBJ1-1	13	TGTGCCAGCATCGGGGACAGAGTCACTGAAGCTTTCTTT	CASIGDRVTEAFF
TRBV2	-	-	TRBJ1-2	13	TGTGCCAGCAGTGAGCTCGGACCGGATGGCTACACCTTC	CASSELGPDGYTF
TRBV4-2	TRBD1	-	TRBJ2-7	14	TGTGCCAGCAGCCAATCGGGACAGCTCTACGAGCAGTACTTC	CASSQSGQLYEQYF
TRBV5-1	TRBD1	-	TRBJ1-4	16	TGCGCCAGCAGCTTTGGACAGGGACTAAGTAATGAAAAACTGTTTTTT	CASSFGQGLSNEKLFF
TRBV28	-	-	TRBJ2-7	12	TGTGCCAGCAGTTTAACCCCCTACGAGCAGTACTTC	CASSLTPYEQYF
TRBV5-1	-	-	TRBJ1-2	13	TGCGCCAGCAGTTATGAAACAGGGAAGGGCTACACCTTC	CASSYETGKGYTF
TRBV3-1/TRBV3-2	-	-	TRBJ1-3	16	TGTGCCAGCAGCCAAGTGCCCAGCTACTCTGGAAACACCATATATTTT	CASSQVPSYSGNTIYF
TRBV6-5	TRBD1	-	TRBJ1-6	14	TGTGCCAGCAGCGCCGGGACAGGGACTTCACCCCTCCACTTT	CASSAGTGTSPLHF
TRBV14	-	-	TRBJ2-2	15	TGTGCCAGCAGCCAAGATGGTATAACCACCGGGGAGCTGTTTTTT	CASSQDGITTGELFF
TRBV6-5	-	-	TRBJ2-7	14	TGTGCCAGCAGTTACTCCGATCGGGTGTACGAGCAGTACTTC	CASSYSDRVYEQYF
TRBV5-4	-	-	TRBJ2-4	13	TGTGCCAGCAGCGGCAGTTCCAAAAACATTCAGTACTTC	CASSGSSKNIQYF
TRBV6-5	TRBD1	-	TRBJ2-1	15	TGTGCCAGCAGAAAGGACAGGGCCCCCTACAATGAGCAGTTCTTC	CASRKDRAPYNEQFF
TRBV2	-	-	TRBJ1-5	13	TGTGCCAGCAGAAGAGAGGGTAATCAGCCCCAGCATTTT	CASRREGNQPQHF
TRBV5-8	TRBD1	-	TRBJ2-2	16	TGTGCCAGCAGCTTGCTTGTGGGACAGGGGAGCGGGGAGCTGTTTTTT	CASSLLVGQGSGELFF
TRBV27	-	-	TRBJ2-7	16	TGTGCCAGCAGTTTATCCCTACGACGGTTTTCCTACGAGCAGTACTTC	CASSLSLRRFSYEQYF
TRBV30	TRBD2	-	TRBJ2-7	15	TGTGCCTGGATGCCTAGCGGGGCGAAATCCTACGAGCAGTACTTC	CAWMPSGAKSYEQYF
TRBV19	TRBD1	-	TRBJ1-2	15	TGTGCCAGTAGCACGGGACAGGGTTACACCTATGGCTACACCTTC	CASSTGQGYTYGYTF
TRBV7-9	-	-	TRBJ1-2	15	TGTGCCAGCAGCTTAGCCGGGGGGCAGAACTATGGCTACACCTTC	CASSLAGGQNYGYTF
TRBV18	TRBD1	-	TRBJ1-5	14	TGTGCCAGCTCACCATGGACAGGGAATCAGCCCCAGCATTTT	CASSPWTGNQPQHF
TRBV28	TRBD2	-	TRBJ2-1	12	TGTGCCAGCAGTAAGCTAGCGGATGAGCAGTTCTTC	CASSKLADEQFF
TRBV5-4	TRBD1	-	TRBJ2-5	15	TGTGCCAGCAGCTTACCAGGGGGCTATCGGGAGACCCAGTACTTC	CASSLPGGYRETQYF
TRBV30	TRBD2	-	TRBJ2-7	19	TGTGCCTGGTCCGGGGGGGAACCCACTAGCGGGGAGAATTACTACGAGCAGTACTTC	CAWSGGEPTSGENYYEQYF
TRBV2	-	-	TRBJ1-2	13	TGTGCCAGCAGCTCAGGGCCGGACTATGGCTACACCTTC	CASSSGPDYGYTF
TRBV30	-	-	TRBJ1-2	12	TGTGCCTGGATCGGGGAGGTCTATGGCTACACCTTC	CAWIGEVYGYTF
TRBV29-1	TRBD1	-	TRBJ2-2	16	TGCAGCGTTCTACGGTTTGGTGGACAGGGAACCGGGGAGCTGTTTTTT	CSVLRFGGQGTGELFF
TRBV19	-	-	TRBJ1-5	15	TGTGCCAGTAGTATAGGACCCACGGGGGACGGGCCCCAGCATTTT	CASSIGPTGDGPQHF
TRBV7-9	-	once	TRBJ1-5	14	TGTGCCAGCAGCTTAGGAGGGGGTGGGTTCCCCCAGCATTTT	CASSLGGGGFPQHF
TRBV28	TRBD1	-	TRBJ1-2	16	TGTGCCAGCAGTATAAACGGAGGACAGGGGTATGGTGGCTACACCTTC	CASSINGGQGYGGYTF
TRBV7-9	TRBD1	once	TRBJ1-2	14	TGTGCCAGCAGCTCCTTGGACAGGGCGTATGGCTACACCTTC	CASSSLDRAYGYTF
TRBV5-6	-	-	TRBJ2-7	14	TGTGCCAGCAGAGCAGGTGGTATCCCATACGAGCAGTACTTC	CASRAGGIPYEQYF
TRBV20-1	-	few	TRBJ2-1	10	TGCAGTACTCAACACGGGGAGCAGTTCTTC	CSTQHGEQFF